Presented here are 2 T cell receptor beta chains from one specimen sequenced in a study of blood T cell repertoires in COVID-19. The data were produced by immunoSEQ multiplex PCR, yet TCRdb's version contains in-frame clones alone and is incomplete. Found here are roughly 64,000 clones, about 79% of them singletons; the top ten hold approximately 5.6%. Sequenced input: peripheral blood. These receptors were obtained from a woman aged 55-75 years with acute or convalescent COVID-19.

The chain has TRBV29-1 and TRBJ2-2, with D perhaps TRBD1 (6 bases). CDR1 SQVTM and CDR2 ANQGSEA come from the germline V gene. This CDR3 contains 14 residues. The V end was cut by 7 bases, the J end by 0 bases, with 12 bases between. The CDR3 reads CSGSTGPNTGELFF. DNA for the CDR3: TGCAGCGGTTCCACAGGGCCGAACACCGGGGAGCTGTTTTTT.

The genes are TRBV7-8 and TRBJ2-7; the match to TRBD1 covers 8 bases. In germline, CDR1 is SGHVS, CDR2 FQNEAQ. CDR3 length equals 13 residues. V dropped 5 bases and J dropped 4; count of bases not matched to a gene: 4. The CDR3 DNA sequence: TGTGCCAGCAGCACGGACAGGGCGTACGAGCAGTACTTC. As protein: CASSTDRAYEQYF.